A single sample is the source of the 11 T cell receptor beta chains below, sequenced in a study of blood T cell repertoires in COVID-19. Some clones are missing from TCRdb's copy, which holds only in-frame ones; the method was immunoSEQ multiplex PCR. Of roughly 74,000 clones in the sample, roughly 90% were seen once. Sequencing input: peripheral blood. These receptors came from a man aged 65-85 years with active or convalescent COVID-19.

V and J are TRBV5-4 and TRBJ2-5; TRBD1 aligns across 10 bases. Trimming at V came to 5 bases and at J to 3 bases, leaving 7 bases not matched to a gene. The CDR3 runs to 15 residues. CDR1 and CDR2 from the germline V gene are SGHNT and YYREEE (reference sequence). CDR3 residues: CASSSRTGGKETQYF. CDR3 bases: TGTGCCAGCAGTTCCCGGACAGGGGGGAAAGAGACCCAGTACTTC.

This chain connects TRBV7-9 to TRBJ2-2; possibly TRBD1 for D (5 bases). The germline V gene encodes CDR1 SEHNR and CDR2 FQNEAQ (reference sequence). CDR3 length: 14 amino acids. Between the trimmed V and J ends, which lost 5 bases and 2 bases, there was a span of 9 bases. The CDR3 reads CASSPDSNTGELFF. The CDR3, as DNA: TGTGCCAGCAGCCCCGACAGTAACACCGGGGAGCTGTTTTTT.

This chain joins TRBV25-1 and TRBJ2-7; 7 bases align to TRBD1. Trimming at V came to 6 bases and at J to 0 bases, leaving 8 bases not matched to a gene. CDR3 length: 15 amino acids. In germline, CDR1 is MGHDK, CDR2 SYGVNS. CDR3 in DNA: TGTGCCAGCAGACCCGGGACAGTGTTCTCCTACGAGCAGTACTTC. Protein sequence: CASRPGTVFSYEQYF.

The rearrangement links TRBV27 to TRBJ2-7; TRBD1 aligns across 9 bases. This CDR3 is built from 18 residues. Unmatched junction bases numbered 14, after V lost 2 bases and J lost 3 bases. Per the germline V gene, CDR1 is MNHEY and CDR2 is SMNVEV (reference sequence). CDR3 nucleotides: TGTGCCAGCAGTTTACGGGGAACCGTGGACAGGGGAATCTACGAGCAGTACTTC. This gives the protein CASSLRGTVDRGIYEQYF.

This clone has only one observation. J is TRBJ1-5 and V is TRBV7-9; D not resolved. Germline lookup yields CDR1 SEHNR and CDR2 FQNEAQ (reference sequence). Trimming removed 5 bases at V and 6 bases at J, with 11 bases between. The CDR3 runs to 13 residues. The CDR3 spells CASSGETGQPQHF. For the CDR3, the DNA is TGTGCCAGCAGCGGAGAAACGGGTCAGCCCCAGCATTTT. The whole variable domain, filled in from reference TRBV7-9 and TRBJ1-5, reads DTGVSQNPRHKITKRGQNVTFRCDPISEHNRLYWYRQTLGQGPEFLTYFQNEAQLEKSRLLSDRFSAERPKGSFSTLEIQRTEQGDSAMYLCASSGETGQPQHFGDGTRLSIL.

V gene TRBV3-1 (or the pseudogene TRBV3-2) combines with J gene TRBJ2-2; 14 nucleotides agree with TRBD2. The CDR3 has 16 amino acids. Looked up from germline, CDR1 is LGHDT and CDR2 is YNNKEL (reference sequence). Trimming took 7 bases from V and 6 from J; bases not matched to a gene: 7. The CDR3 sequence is CASTGTTSGGAGELFF. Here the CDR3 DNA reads TGTGCCAGCACCGGGACGACTAGCGGGGGGGCCGGGGAGCTGTTTTTT.

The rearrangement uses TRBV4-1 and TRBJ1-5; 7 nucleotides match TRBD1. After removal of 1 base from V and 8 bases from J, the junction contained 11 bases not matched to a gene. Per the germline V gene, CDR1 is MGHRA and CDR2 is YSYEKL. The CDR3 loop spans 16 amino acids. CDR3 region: CASSQAPYRGPEPQHF. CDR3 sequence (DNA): TGCGCCAGCAGCCAAGCCCCCTACAGGGGCCCCGAGCCCCAGCATTTT.

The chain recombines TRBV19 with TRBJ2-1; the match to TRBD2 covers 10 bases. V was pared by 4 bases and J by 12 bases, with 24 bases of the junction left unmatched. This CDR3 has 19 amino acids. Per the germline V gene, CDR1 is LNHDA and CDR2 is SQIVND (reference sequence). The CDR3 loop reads CASSKTDGISTSGRAVQFF. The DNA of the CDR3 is TGTGCCAGTAGTAAGACCGATGGGATTTCGACTAGCGGGCGCGCCGTGCAGTTCTTC.

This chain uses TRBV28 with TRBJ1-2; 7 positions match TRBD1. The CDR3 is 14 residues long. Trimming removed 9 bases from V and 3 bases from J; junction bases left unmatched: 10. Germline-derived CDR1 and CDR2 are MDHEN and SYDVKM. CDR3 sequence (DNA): TGTGCCAGTAGATCGGGAGGGGGCGACTATGGCTACACCTTC. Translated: CASRSGGGDYGYTF.

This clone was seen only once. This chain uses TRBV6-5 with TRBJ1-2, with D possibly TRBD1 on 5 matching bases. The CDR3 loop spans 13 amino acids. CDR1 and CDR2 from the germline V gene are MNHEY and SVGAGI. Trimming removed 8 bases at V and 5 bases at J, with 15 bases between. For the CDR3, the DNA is TGTGCCAGCGCCAGGGCCGGTGGGTATGGCTACACCTTC. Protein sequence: CASARAGGYGYTF.

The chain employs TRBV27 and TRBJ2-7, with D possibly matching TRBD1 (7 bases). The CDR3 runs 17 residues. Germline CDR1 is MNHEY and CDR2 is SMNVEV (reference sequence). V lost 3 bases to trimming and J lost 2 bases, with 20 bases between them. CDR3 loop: CASSFWQGGVGPYEQYF. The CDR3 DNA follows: TGTGCCAGCAGTTTTTGGCAGGGGGGCGTAGGGCCCTACGAGCAGTACTTC.